These T cell receptor beta chains were read from a single sample in a study of cytomegalovirus exposure and HLA in healthy donors. TCRdb's copy holds only in-frame clones and misses some; the assay was immunoSEQ multiplex PCR. This table holds some 70,000 clones, around four fifths found once. The sample comprised PBMCs. The receptors stem from a human donor in good health. Both conserved end residues are part of each CDR3. D genes are given only for firm matches. The size field is filled for only some rows; it gives once, few, many or a size class.

>TRBV5-1|TRBD1|TRBJ2-2|once
CASSGDRAQGIGELFF
TGCGCCAGCAGCGGTGACAGGGCCCAGGGCATCGGGGAGCTGTTTTTT
>TRBV5-6|NA|TRBJ1-2|few
CASSRTNRHGYTF
TGTGCCAGCAGCCGGACAAATCGTCATGGCTACACCTTC
>TRBV6-5|TRBD2|TRBJ2-1|once
CASTRIAGGLNEQFF
TGTGCCAGCACGCGGATAGCGGGGGGGTTGAATGAGCAGTTCTTC
>TRBV7-3|NA|TRBJ2-7|NA
CASSLRALSNEQYF
TGTGCCAGCAGCTTAAGGGCCCTTTCCAACGAGCAGTACTTC
>TRBV5-8|TRBD1|TRBJ1-4|NA
CASSPNSGTGAFTNEKLFF
TGTGCCAGCAGCCCAAATTCCGGGACAGGGGCATTCACTAATGAAAAACTGTTTTTT
>TRBV19|NA|TRBJ1-1|NA
CASTYSPALGGQGDAFF
TGTGCCAGTACGTACTCCCCGGCGTTAGGAGGCCAAGGTGACGCTTTCTTT
>TRBV18|NA|TRBJ2-6|NA
CASSPQYSGANVLTF
TGTGCCAGCTCCCCGCAGTACTCTGGGGCCAACGTCCTGACTTTC
>TRBV13|NA|TRBJ2-3|few
CASSLQTDTDTQYF
TGTGCCAGCAGCTTACAGACAGACACAGATACGCAGTATTTT
>TRBV5-6|NA|TRBJ2-7|few
CASSPGQSYEQYF
TGTGCCAGCAGCCCCGGACAGTCCTACGAGCAGTACTTC
>TRBV18|NA|TRBJ1-1|NA
CASSPLGGVEAFF
TGTGCCAGCTCACCACTTGGCGGCGTTGAAGCTTTCTTT
>TRBV19|NA|TRBJ2-1|NA
CASSITPAGAGEQFF
TGTGCCAGTAGTATAACCCCCGCAGGGGCCGGCGAGCAGTTCTTC
>TRBV5-1|TRBD1|TRBJ1-5|NA
CASSLGTGGDQPQHF
TGCGCCAGCAGCTTGGGGACAGGGGGCGATCAGCCCCAGCATTTT
>TRBV27|NA|TRBJ1-5|NA
CASGPRGQPQHF
TGTGCCAGCGGACCGCGCGGGCAGCCCCAGCATTTT
>TRBV15|TRBD2|TRBJ2-2|NA
CATSRELAGGTGELFF
TGTGCCACCAGCAGAGAACTAGCGGGGGGTACCGGGGAGCTGTTTTTT
>TRBV28|NA|TRBJ1-1|NA
CASTGRQNTEAFF
TGTGCCAGCACCGGGAGGCAGAACACTGAAGCTTTCTTT
>TRBV6-6|TRBD1|TRBJ1-1|NA
CASSRPGQGTTEAFF
TGTGCCAGCAGCAGGCCCGGACAGGGGACCACTGAAGCTTTCTTT
>TRBV14|NA|TRBJ2-7|NA
CASSQELWSEQYF
TGTGCCAGCAGCCAAGAATTGTGGAGCGAGCAGTACTTC
>TRBV11-2|NA|TRBJ1-6|NA
CASSIQGYNSPLHF
TGTGCCAGCAGCATCCAGGGGTATAATTCACCCCTCCACTTT
>TRBV4-2|NA|TRBJ1-4|NA
CASSQGIAEEKLFF
TGTGCCAGCAGCCAAGGCATCGCGGAAGAAAAACTGTTTTTT
>TRBV9|NA|TRBJ1-1|NA
CASSPREGGTNTEAFF
TGTGCCAGCAGCCCGAGGGAGGGGGGAACGAACACTGAAGCTTTCTTT
>TRBV5-1|TRBD2|TRBJ2-5|NA
CASSRTGTSGGRETQYF
TGCGCCAGCAGTCGTACCGGGACTAGCGGGGGAAGAGAGACCCAGTACTTC
>TRBV9|NA|TRBJ1-1|NA
CASSGVGQPFGAFF
TGTGCCAGCAGCGGGGTAGGACAGCCCTTCGGAGCTTTCTTT
>TRBV19|TRBD1|TRBJ1-1|NA
CASSILSRTGLEAFF
TGTGCCAGTAGTATTCTTTCTAGGACAGGGCTTGAAGCTTTCTTT
>TRBV10-3|TRBD2|TRBJ2-7|NA
CAISESPSGGPSYEQYF
TGTGCCATCAGTGAGTCTCCTAGCGGGGGACCCTCCTACGAGCAGTACTTC
>TRBV29-1|NA|TRBJ2-5|NA
CSVAFMRIGETQYF
TGCAGCGTTGCATTCATGCGGATAGGAGAGACCCAGTACTTC
>TRBV4-3|NA|TRBJ1-2|NA
CASSQDIGGVNGYTF
TGCGCCAGCAGCCAAGATATCGGCGGCGTAAATGGCTACACCTTC
>TRBV4-3|NA|TRBJ1-4|NA
CASSQDGPAGRDVGEKLFF
TGCGCCAGCAGCCAAGATGGCCCGGCAGGGAGGGACGTAGGTGAAAAACTGTTTTTT
>TRBV19|NA|TRBJ2-1|NA
CASSVNAVPYNEQFF
TGTGCCAGTAGTGTCAATGCGGTCCCCTACAATGAGCAGTTCTTC
>TRBV12-5|NA|TRBJ1-1|NA
CASAFQTGVPSNTEAFF
TGTGCTAGTGCCTTTCAAACGGGGGTCCCCTCGAACACTGAAGCTTTCTTT
>TRBV7-2|NA|TRBJ2-5|NA
CASSTRQSQETQYF
TGTGCCAGCAGCACCCGACAGAGCCAAGAGACCCAGTACTTC
>TRBV18|NA|TRBJ1-1|once
CASSPVGPTVTTEAFF
TGTGCCAGCTCCCCCGTCGGACCGACAGTTACCACTGAAGCTTTCTTT
>TRBV7-2|TRBD1|TRBJ1-6|NA
CASGFLTGQGSPLHF
TGTGCCAGCGGCTTTTTGACAGGGCAGGGTTCACCCCTCCACTTT
>TRBV28|NA|TRBJ2-7|once
CASSGDTYEQYF
TGTGCCAGCAGCGGGGACACCTACGAGCAGTACTTC
>TRBV18|TRBD1|TRBJ1-1|NA
CASATGAGGNTEAFF
TGTGCCAGCGCCACAGGGGCAGGAGGGAACACTGAAGCTTTCTTT
>TRBV28|NA|TRBJ1-1|NA
CASSPGQNTEAFF
TGTGCCAGCAGTCCCGGACAGAACACTGAAGCTTTCTTT
>TRBV27|NA|TRBJ2-1|NA
CASSPSGGNNEQFF
TGTGCCAGCAGTCCATCGGGGGGCAACAATGAGCAGTTCTTC
>TRBV4-1|TRBD2|TRBJ2-3|NA
CASSQADSGQDTQYF
TGCGCCAGCAGCCAAGCGGATAGCGGGCAAGATACGCAGTATTTT
>TRBV27|NA|TRBJ2-5|NA
CASSFLLSKETQYF
TGTGCCAGCAGTTTCCTGCTATCAAAAGAGACCCAGTACTTC
>TRBV5-1|TRBD1|TRBJ2-7|NA
CASSLGNRGIDEQYF
TGCGCCAGCAGCTTGGGTAACAGGGGAATCGACGAGCAGTACTTC